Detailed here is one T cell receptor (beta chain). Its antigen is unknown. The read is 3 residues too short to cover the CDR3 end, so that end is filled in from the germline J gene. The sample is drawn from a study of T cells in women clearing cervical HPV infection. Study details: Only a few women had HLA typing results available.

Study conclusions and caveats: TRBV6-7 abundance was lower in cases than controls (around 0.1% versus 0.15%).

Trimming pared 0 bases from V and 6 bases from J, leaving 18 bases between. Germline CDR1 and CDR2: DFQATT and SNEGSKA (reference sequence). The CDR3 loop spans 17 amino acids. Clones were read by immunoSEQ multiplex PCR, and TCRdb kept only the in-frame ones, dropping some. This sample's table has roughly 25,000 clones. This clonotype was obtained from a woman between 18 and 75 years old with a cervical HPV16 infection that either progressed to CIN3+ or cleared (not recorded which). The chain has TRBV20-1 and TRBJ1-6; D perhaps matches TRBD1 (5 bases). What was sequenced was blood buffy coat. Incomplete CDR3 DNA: TGCAGTGCTAGAGACATCCGAACGCAGGGAGGTAATTCACCC. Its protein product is CSARDIRTQGGNSP. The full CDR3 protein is CSARDIRTQGGNSPLHF.